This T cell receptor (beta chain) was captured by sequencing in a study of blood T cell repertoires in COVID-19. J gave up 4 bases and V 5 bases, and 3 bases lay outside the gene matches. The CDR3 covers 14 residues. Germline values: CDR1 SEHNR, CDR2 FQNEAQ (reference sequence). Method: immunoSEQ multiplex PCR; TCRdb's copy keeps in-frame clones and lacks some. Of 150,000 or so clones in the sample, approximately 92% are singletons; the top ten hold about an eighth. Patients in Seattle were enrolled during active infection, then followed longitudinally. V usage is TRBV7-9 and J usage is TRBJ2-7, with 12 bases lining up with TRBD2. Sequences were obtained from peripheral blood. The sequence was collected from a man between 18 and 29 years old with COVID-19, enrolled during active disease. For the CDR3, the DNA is TGTGCCAGCAGCCTTGGACTAGCGGGATACGAGCAGTACTTC. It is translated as CASSLGLAGYEQYF.